These 20 T cell receptor beta chains came from one sample sequenced in a study of shared clonotypes between healthy human individuals (dated by TCRdb to 2018 to 2021). Library preparation employed the immunoSEQ multiplex PCR assay. In its TCRdb copy, this immuneACCESS table keeps in-frame sequences only and misses some clones. Where compared with another copy, unresolved V genes explain less than half of these, and the others have no known cause. In all, the sample holds about 680,000 clones, and 92% of those were seen once. Jointly, the top ten make up more than 20% of the sample. For the CD8 naive samples, CD45RO-negative cells were positively selected for CCR7, yielding a CD45RA+CCR7+ population from which TemRA cells were excluded. Sequenced input: naive CD8+ T cells sorted from blood. In the paper's terms, the cell subset or site label means: CD45RA+CCR7+. These receptors were taken from a man younger than 45 in good health.

The genes are TRBV5-6 and TRBJ2-7; maybe TRBD2 (5 bases). The germline V gene has CDR1 SGHDT and CDR2 YYEEEE. The CDR3 runs to 17 residues. V lost 4 bases to trimming and J lost 1 base, with 21 bases between them. In DNA form, the CDR3 reads TGTGCCAGCAGCGGTATCATTAGGGCGGGTGAATCCTACGAGCAGTACTTC. Protein: CASSGIIRAGESYEQYF.

This clone was counted between two and nine times. V usage is TRBV27 and J usage is TRBJ2-2; D is tentatively TRBD1 or TRBD2 (6 bases each). Germline CDR1 MNHEY, CDR2 SMNVEV (reference sequence). This CDR3 spans 14 amino acids. V lost 6 bases and J lost 1, with 9 bases in between. For the CDR3, the DNA is TGTGCCAGCAGGGGGGGCGGGAACACCGGGGAGCTGTTTTTT. It encodes CASRGGGNTGELFF.

This clone was seen only a few times. V usage is TRBV7-9 and J usage is TRBJ2-2, with 7 nucleotides matching TRBD1. This CDR3 is built from 15 residues. Looked up from germline, CDR1 is SEHNR and CDR2 is FQNEAQ (reference sequence). The J segment lost 1 base and the V segment lost 5 bases, leaving 4 bases of the junction unmatched. The CDR3 DNA reads TGTGCCAGCAGCAGAGGACAGGAGAACACCGGGGAGCTGTTTTTT. It yields the protein CASSRGQENTGELFF.

The DNA for the CDR3 is TGTGCCAGCAGCGTAGAGGGGAGGCCTCTCAGGAATGAGCAGTTCTTC. Protein product: CASSVEGRPLRNEQFF. V usage is TRBV9 and J usage is TRBJ2-1; TRBD2 is a possible D gene (6 bases). Deletions cut 0 bases from V and 7 bases from J, with 17 bases between. This CDR3 spans 16 amino acids. Germline loops: CDR1 SGDLS, CDR2 YYNGEE. Supplemented by reference TRBV9 and TRBJ2-1, the full variable domain reads DSGVTQTPKHLITATGQRVTLRCSPRSGDLSVYWYQQSLDQGLQFLIQYYNGEERAKGNILERFSAQQFPDLHSELNLSSLELGDSALYFCASSVEGRPLRNEQFFGPGTRLTVL.

This sequence joins TRBV5-4 and TRBJ2-2, with a tentative D call TRBD1 (6 bases). Germline V lookup: CDR1 SGHNT, CDR2 YYREEE (reference sequence). Trimming took off 4 bases at V and 1 base at J, with 14 bases between the two ends. This CDR3 is built from 16 residues. The CDR3 nucleotides are TGTGCCAGCAGCCTGCACGGGACATTGAACACCGGGGAGCTGTTTTTT. Amino acids: CASSLHGTLNTGELFF.

This chain uses TRBV13 with TRBJ2-7, with TRBD2 as a possible D gene (6 bases). V lost 3 bases and J 7 bases, leaving 16 bases between the germline ends. The germline CDR1 and CDR2 sequences are PRHDT and FYEKMQ (reference sequence). CDR3 length equals 14 residues. CDR3 coding DNA: TGTGCCAGCAGCTTTGGACTACTGGGCGGGGAGCAGTACTTC. This codes for CASSFGLLGGEQYF.

The chain recombines TRBV28 with TRBJ2-7; 7 bases match TRBD1. Germline loops: CDR1 MDHEN, CDR2 SYDVKM. Germline trimming cut 6 bases from V and 2 bases from J; bases unmatched to any gene: 4. There are 13 residues in the CDR3. The CDR3 is CASRTGMTYEQYF. In DNA form, the CDR3 reads TGTGCCAGCAGGACAGGGATGACCTACGAGCAGTACTTC.

The chain uses TRBV9 and TRBJ2-3, with 9 bases that match TRBD2. The CDR3 sequence is 16 residues long. V shed 4 bases, J shed 2 bases, and the junction held 8 bases outside the gene matches. Looked up from germline, CDR1 is SGDLS and CDR2 is YYNGEE. The CDR3 reads CASSWGLAAVTDTQYF. CDR3 coding DNA: TGTGCCAGCAGCTGGGGACTAGCCGCCGTCACAGATACGCAGTATTTT.

The chain uses TRBV9 and TRBJ2-1; 7 nucleotides agree with TRBD2. Germline V CDR1 and CDR2: SGDLS, YYNGEE. With 0 bases clipped from V and 8 bases from J, the junction kept 14 bases outside the gene matches. This CDR3 contains 17 residues. The CDR3 here is CASSVESSGVGDYEQFF. The DNA for the CDR3 is TGTGCCAGCAGCGTAGAGTCGAGCGGGGTCGGGGATTATGAGCAGTTCTTC.

The rearrangement uses TRBV13 and TRBJ2-7; 10 bases align to TRBD1. J gave up 5 bases and V 5 bases, and 9 bases lay outside the gene matches. In germline, CDR1 is PRHDT, CDR2 FYEKMQ (reference sequence). This CDR3 is 15 amino acids long. The CDR3 sequence is CASSRTDRGLDEQYF. The DNA of the CDR3 is TGTGCCAGCAGCCGAACCGACAGGGGGCTCGACGAGCAGTACTTC.

The chain links TRBV27 to TRBJ1-2, with TRBD1 matching 9 bases. With 5 bases clipped from V and 4 bases from J, the junction kept 5 bases outside the gene matches. Per germline, CDR1 MNHEY and CDR2 SMNVEV (reference sequence). The CDR3 covers 14 residues. The DNA for the CDR3 is TGTGCCAGCAGTCCTACAGGGGGCGGCTATGGCTACACCTTC. As protein: CASSPTGGGYGYTF.

V is TRBV7-3 and J is TRBJ2-2, with TRBD1 identical over 8 bases. The CDR3 covers 16 residues. Germline lookup yields CDR1 SGHTA and CDR2 FQGTGA. Germline trimming cut 5 bases from V and 2 bases from J; bases unmatched to any gene: 7. The CDR3: CASSPPGTGNTGELFF. DNA for the CDR3: TGTGCCAGCAGCCCCCCTGGGACAGGAAACACCGGGGAGCTGTTTTTT. The full variable domain, with the rest looked up from reference TRBV7-3 and TRBJ2-2, is GAGVSQTPSNKVTEKGKYVELRCDPISGHTALYWYRQSLGQGPEFLIYFQGTGAADDSGLPNDRFFAVRPEGSVSTLKIQRTERGDSAVYLCASSPPGTGNTGELFFGEGSRLTVL.

V usage is TRBV18 and J usage is TRBJ1-3, with D possibly TRBD1 on 6 matching bases. The V gene lost 11 bases and the J gene lost 2 bases, with 13 bases spanning the gap. Germline assignment: CDR1 KGHSH and CDR2 LQKENI. The CDR3 runs 13 residues. The CDR3 protein is CAGTTGTGNTIYF. CDR3 nucleotides: TGTGCCGGAACAACAGGGACTGGAAACACCATATATTTT.

The chain couples TRBV7-9 to TRBJ2-5; possibly TRBD1 for D (5 bases). Trimming left V 5 bases short and J 5 bases short, with 30 bases between. CDR1 and CDR2 (germline): SEHNR, FQNEAQ (reference sequence). The CDR3 runs to 19 residues. CDR3 sequence (DNA): TGTGCCAGCAGCCCGTATCAGGGTAAGGCAATTAGGGCGGAGGAGACCCAGTACTTC. It codes for CASSPYQGKAIRAEETQYF.

This chain joins TRBV6-4 and TRBJ2-7; D is perhaps TRBD1 (5 bases). Germline V gene sequence: CDR1 MRHNA, CDR2 SNTAGT. The CDR3 has 14 residues. Between the trimmed V and J ends, which lost 9 bases and 3 bases, there was a span of 18 bases. The CDR3 protein is CARVRPLDSYEQYF. The DNA of the CDR3 is TGTGCCAGAGTCAGGCCGCTAGACAGCTACGAGCAGTACTTC.

The chain recombines TRBV7-9 with TRBJ1-4, with unresolved D. The CDR3 totals 14 residues. Trimming removed 6 bases at V and 6 bases at J, with 14 bases between. Germline V lookup: CDR1 SEHNR, CDR2 FQNEAQ (reference sequence). The CDR3 nucleotides read TGTGCCAGCAGGGAGGGAGGGCCGTATGAAAAACTGTTTTTT. Amino acid sequence: CASREGGPYEKLFF.

J is TRBJ2-1 and V is TRBV10-1; no clear D gene. V was cut by 11 bases and J by 0 bases, with 5 bases left in between. Germline CDR1 WNHNN, CDR2 SYGVQD (reference sequence). The CDR3 has 11 residues. In nucleotides, the CDR3 is TGCGCCTCCGGCTCCTACAATGAGCAGTTCTTC. Amino acids: CASGSYNEQFF.

This clone has only one observation. The rearrangement joins TRBV6-1 to TRBJ2-4; 9 bases map to TRBD1. Germline V gene sequence: CDR1 MNHNS, CDR2 SASEGT. Unmatched junction bases numbered 5, after V lost 7 bases and J lost 7 bases. This CDR3 has 13 residues. CDR3 bases: TGTGCCAGCATCAGAGGGACAGGGAACATTCAGTACTTC. Encoded protein: CASIRGTGNIQYF.

V gene TRBV5-1 combines with J gene TRBJ2-7; possibly TRBD1 for D (6 bases). V gave up 0 bases and J gave up 6 bases, with 10 bases separating them. The CDR3 loop spans 13 amino acids. Per germline, CDR1 SGHRS and CDR2 YFSETQ. The DNA for the CDR3 is TGCGCCAGCAGCTTGGGACAGGACGGCGAGCAGTACTTC. This sequence encodes CASSLGQDGEQYF.

The V and J genes are TRBV7-8 and TRBJ2-7; the match to TRBD1 covers 11 bases. Per germline, CDR1 SGHVS and CDR2 FQNEAQ. V lost 5 bases to trimming and J lost 4 bases; unmatched junction nucleotides: 7. The CDR3 loop spans 15 amino acids. The CDR3, as DNA: TGTGCCAGCAGCCCCGCCGGGACAGGGGGTTACGAGCAGTACTTC. Amino acids: CASSPAGTGGYEQYF.